This T cell receptor beta chain comes out of a study of blood T cells in healthy people across ages. V gave up 6 bases and J gave up 2 bases, with 15 bases separating them. The length of the CDR3 is 15 residues. Germline CDR1 and CDR2: MNHEY and SVGAGI. Through a sample-barcoded 5' primer and a J-beta primer mix, a second PCR was run for about 6 to 11 cycles. Each CDR3 protein gets one entry after TCRdb re-called the 5' RACE reads with MiXCR. The sample includes about 600,000 distinct CDR3 sequences, less than 60% of them seen just once. The table lists this clonotype with many counts. This TCR came from a man at least 80 years old in good health. V and J are TRBV6-5 and TRBJ2-3, with D unresolved. The sequenced sample was blood. DNA for the CDR3: TGTGCCAGCAGAGGACGGAATACTCTCACAGATACGCAGTATTTT. Protein product: CASRGRNTLTDTQYF.